The 10 T cell receptor beta chains presented below share a single source sample, sequenced in a study of Graves' ophthalmopathy and Graves' hyperthyroidism. For repertoire sequencing, the TCR beta CDR3 regions were amplified from RNA transcripts. After a first-round RT-PCR with HTBI primers, a second-round multiplex PCR was run. TCRdb used MiXCR to reprocess the multiplex PCR reads, holding one entry per CDR3 protein. The sample records about 370,000 distinct CDR3 sequences, around 18% being singletons. The sequencing input was peripheral blood. Receptors were obtained from a woman younger than 30 with Graves' ophthalmopathy.

The sample holds many counts of this clonotype. V usage is TRBV7-2 and J usage is TRBJ2-6, with D uncertain. CDR1 is SGHTA, CDR2 FQGNSA, per germline. The CDR3 length is 14 residues. The V gene lost 2 bases and the J gene lost 4 bases, with 6 bases spanning the gap. Here the CDR3 reads CASSLFMGANVLTF. The CDR3 nucleotides are TGTGCCAGCAGCTTATTCATGGGGGCCAACGTCCTGACTTTC.

At least ten counts were recorded for this clonotype. V gene TRBV6-2 or TRBV6-3 combines with J gene TRBJ1-2; possible D gene TRBD1, 5 bases. V was trimmed by 5 bases and J by 8 bases, leaving 15 bases between them. Germline CDR1 and CDR2: MNHEY and SVGEGT. This CDR3 is built from 13 residues. As DNA, the CDR3 is TGTGCCAGCAGTCGGACTCAGGGAGTCGGCTACACCTTC. Translated: CASSRTQGVGYTF.

This clonotype appeared many times. The CDR3 nucleotides read TGTGCCAGCAGCGTAGAAAAGACCGGACTAGCGAATTCCTACGAGCAGTACTTC. This encodes CASSVEKTGLANSYEQYF. The V call is TRBV9, the J call TRBJ2-7; 9 bases align to TRBD2. The CDR3 covers 18 residues. The ends lost 0 bases at V and 1 base at J; junction bases unmatched: 11. CDR1 and CDR2 from the germline V gene are SGDLS and YYNGEE.

This clonotype appeared many times. The gene calls are TRBV28 and TRBJ2-6; D ambiguous. The CDR3 runs to 16 residues. Germline values: CDR1 MDHEN, CDR2 SYDVKM. V gave up 6 bases and J gave up 2 bases, with 14 bases separating them. CDR3 in DNA: TGTGCCAGCAGCCAAGGCCCAGAGACTGGGGCCAACGTCCTGACTTTC. It translates to CASSQGPETGANVLTF. The full variable domain, with the rest looked up from reference TRBV28 and TRBJ2-6, is DVKVTQSSRYLVKRTGEKVFLECVQDMDHENMFWYRQDPGLGLRLIYFSYDVKMKEKGDIPEGYSVSREKKERFSLILESASTNQTSMYLCASSQGPETGANVLTFGAGSRLTVL.

At least ten counts were recorded for this clonotype. V usage is TRBV20-1 and J usage is TRBJ1-5; D gene uncertain. CDR3 length equals 14 residues. Germline V lookup: CDR1 DFQATT, CDR2 SNEGSKA (reference sequence). Trimming took 6 bases from V and 1 from J, leaving 13 bases between them. The CDR3 here is CSAIWGGSNQPQHF. CDR3 coding DNA: TGCAGTGCCATCTGGGGAGGGAGCAATCAGCCCCAGCATTTT.

This clonotype was seen repeatedly, ten times or more. This chain connects TRBV6-1 to TRBJ2-2, with D maybe TRBD2 (6 bases). CDR1 and CDR2 from the germline V gene are MNHNS and SASEGT. CDR3 length: 13 amino acids. Trimming took 7 bases from V and 4 from J, leaving 10 bases between them. The CDR3 nucleotides are TGTGCCAGCATCCCCGGGGGCACCGGGGAGCTGTTTTTT. It specifies CASIPGGTGELFF.

This clonotype was observed many times. The chain has TRBV6-1 and TRBJ2-2; no firm D call. This CDR3 spans 14 amino acids. Germline CDR1 MNHNS, CDR2 SASEGT. Trimming cost V 2 bases and J 4 bases, with 8 bases left between them. The CDR3 sequence is CASSERRSTGELFF. In DNA form, the CDR3 reads TGTGCCAGCAGTGAACGGCGTTCCACCGGGGAGCTGTTTTTT.

This clonotype has at least ten counts. The chain carries TRBV25-1 and TRBJ1-3; D gene uncertain. The CDR3 loop spans 13 amino acids. Germline CDR1 and CDR2: MGHDK and SYGVNS. V was clipped by 4 bases and J by 4 bases, with 8 bases between them. Here the CDR3 reads CASSVGFGNTIYF. The CDR3 DNA reads TGTGCCAGCAGTGTCGGCTTCGGAAACACCATATATTTT.

This clonotype was picked up many times. The genes are TRBV9 and TRBJ1-3, with D perhaps matching TRBD1 (5 bases). This CDR3 region has 15 residues. In germline, CDR1 is SGDLS, CDR2 YYNGEE. Trimming shortened V by 1 base and J by 0 bases, and 8 bases separated the two germline ends. The CDR3 DNA follows: TGTGCCAGCAGCGTAACACAGGACTCTGGAAACACCATATATTTT. It specifies CASSVTQDSGNTIYF.

This chain joins TRBV27 and TRBJ1-1; maybe TRBD1 (5 bases). V was shortened by 4 bases and J by 6 bases, with 15 bases between the two germline ends. Per germline, CDR1 MNHEY and CDR2 SMNVEV (reference sequence). The CDR3 covers 14 residues. CDR3 sequence: CASSSMGGRAEAFF. The CDR3 DNA sequence: TGTGCCAGCAGTTCAATGGGGGGTAGGGCTGAAGCTTTCTTT.